The rows below give T cell receptor beta chains drawn from one sample of a study of beta chain features in type 1 diabetes. Data came from immunoSEQ multiplex PCR; TCRdb stores just in-frame clones and leaves some out. The repertoire holds about 900,000 clones, with about a sixth as singletons. Sequencing was carried out using naive CD4+ T cells from blood. All receptors derive from a woman aged 18 to 35 in good health. Each CDR3 is given with its conserved first and last residue. Each record gives: D gene, J gene, clone size, V gene, CDR3 DNA, CDR3 protein. A D gene is named only where the DNA matches it firmly. The size field is filled for only some rows; it gives once, few, many or a size class.

D: -; J: TRBJ1-3; size: few; V: TRBV2; DNA: TGTGCCAGCAGCGAGCAGGGGCCCTCTGGAAACACCATATATTTT; CDR3: CASSEQGPSGNTIYF
D: -; J: TRBJ2-6; size: -; V: TRBV7-9; DNA: TGTGCCAGCAGCACCCGTAACTCTGGGGCCAACGTCCTGACTTTC; CDR3: CASSTRNSGANVLTF
D: TRBD2; J: TRBJ2-7; size: -; V: TRBV7-2; DNA: TGTGCCAGCAGCTTACTAGCGGGAGTCCCCTACGAGCAGTACTTC; CDR3: CASSLLAGVPYEQYF
D: TRBD2; J: TRBJ2-7; size: few; V: TRBV28; DNA: TGTGCCAGCAGTCCGGCGGGAGGACGGACCTACGAGCAGTACTTC; CDR3: CASSPAGGRTYEQYF
D: -; J: TRBJ2-1; size: -; V: TRBV19; DNA: TGTGCCAGCACGCGCGGGGACTCCTACAATGAGCAGTTCTTC; CDR3: CASTRGDSYNEQFF
D: -; J: TRBJ2-7; size: few; V: TRBV28; DNA: TGTGCCAGCAGCGACCAGCCCCCCCAGTCCTACGAGCAGTACTTC; CDR3: CASSDQPPQSYEQYF
D: -; J: TRBJ2-1; size: -; V: TRBV16; DNA: TGTGCCAGCAGCCAATGGAGAGACAATGAGCAGTTCTTC; CDR3: CASSQWRDNEQFF
D: -; J: TRBJ2-3; size: -; V: TRBV28; DNA: TGTGCCAGCAGGCTGGGTGTTGGCGGGGTTCTTTCGGATACGCAGTATTTT; CDR3: CASRLGVGGVLSDTQYF
D: -; J: TRBJ2-5; size: few; V: TRBV6-6; DNA: TGTGCCAGCAGTTACCCGCTCGGAGCCAAGCGGACCCAGTACTTC; CDR3: CASSYPLGAKRTQYF
D: -; J: TRBJ2-7; size: -; V: TRBV23-1; DNA: TGCGCCAGCAGTCAGCGGAAGGGGGTTTACGAGCAGTACTTC; CDR3: CASSQRKGVYEQYF
D: -; J: TRBJ1-5; size: -; V: TRBV2; DNA: TGTGCCAGCAGCCTACAGCTGCCAGACAATCAGCCCCAGCATTTT; CDR3: CASSLQLPDNQPQHF
D: TRBD2; J: TRBJ2-2; size: -; V: TRBV10-3; DNA: TGTGCCATCGGAAGCAGCGGGAGTGGAACCGGGGAGCTGTTTTTT; CDR3: CAIGSSGSGTGELFF
D: -; J: TRBJ1-1; size: -; V: TRBV15; DNA: TGTGCCACCAGCAGGAGTGCCGGAGTAGGCACTGAAGCTTTCTTT; CDR3: CATSRSAGVGTEAFF
D: -; J: TRBJ2-3; size: -; V: TRBV7-9; DNA: TGTGCCAGCAGCTTAGTAGGGGACGCCACAGATACGCAGTATTTT; CDR3: CASSLVGDATDTQYF
D: TRBD2; J: TRBJ2-3; size: few; V: TRBV4-3; DNA: TGCGCCAGCAGCCGATCTCTAGCGGGAGGGTGGGATACGCAGTATTTT; CDR3: CASSRSLAGGWDTQYF
D: TRBD1; J: TRBJ1-1; size: -; V: TRBV27; DNA: TGTGCCAGCAGTTTTTTTACAGGGGACACTGAAGCTTTCTTT; CDR3: CASSFFTGDTEAFF
D: TRBD2; J: TRBJ2-7; size: -; V: TRBV27; DNA: TGTGCCAGCAGGATCCTAGCGGGAGGAACCTACGAGCAGTACTTC; CDR3: CASRILAGGTYEQYF
D: -; J: TRBJ2-5; size: few; V: TRBV29-1; DNA: TGCAGCGTCCCCTTCGGGGAGACCCAGTACTTC; CDR3: CSVPFGETQYF
D: TRBD2; J: TRBJ2-3; size: few; V: TRBV19; DNA: TGTGCCAGTAGTATTATACTAGCGGGGAGCACAGATACGCAGTATTTT; CDR3: CASSIILAGSTDTQYF